The clone carrying this T cell receptor beta chain turned up a few times. Its target is unknown. The V gene lost 0 bases and the J gene lost 0 bases, with 12 bases spanning the gap. CDR3 length equals 16 residues. Per the germline V gene, CDR1 is LGHNA and CDR2 is YNFKEQ. The entry originates in a study of response to subunit inactivated influenza vaccine. TCRdb analysed the RT-PCR reads with MiXCR anew, one entry per CDR3 protein. The data hold 500,000 or so distinct CDR3 sequences, with 9.5% to 13% observed a single time. Whole-study findings and limits: Authors proposed each seasonal influenza vaccination draws in few new T cells.

The receptor comes from a man aged 45-65 years who received an inactivated influenza vaccine. The chain uses TRBV4-2 and TRBJ2-7; no definite D call. Sequenced here: PBMCs from blood, sampled 40 to 50 days after vaccination. DNA for the CDR3: TGTGCCAGCAGCCAAGATGCTGGCGGTTTCTCCTACGAGCAGTACTTC. This codes for CASSQDAGGFSYEQYF.